Listed below are T cell receptor beta chains from one sample, sequenced in a study of spatial heterogeneity in lung cancer. TCRdb called the 5' RACE reads again in MiXCR, with one record for every CDR3 protein. The repertoire holds some 120,000 distinct CDR3 sequences, with more than 10% as singletons. Sequencing was performed on PBMCs, taken at follow-up. The origin of the receptors is a male donor with early-stage non-small cell lung cancer. Both conserved end residues are part of each CDR3. D genes are given only for firm matches.

>TRBV5-1|.
CASSLNSGDFNSPLHF
>TRBV28|.
CASSFSPRLTLYEQYF
>TRBV10-2|.
CASKVEGQNYNEQFF
>TRBV20-1|TRBD1
CSASSGQGANQPQHF
>TRBV12-5|TRBD2
CASARGGTDTQYF
>TRBV10-1|.
CASSESSRTDTQYF
>TRBV20-1|TRBD1
CSGGQGATEAFF
>TRBV28|TRBD1
CASSSPQGAGEKLFF
>TRBV12-3/TRBV12-4|.
CASSLGGAAGELFF
>TRBV21-1|.
CASSISWGGNTEAFF
>TRBV6-5|.
CASSYSSQGGAEAFF
>TRBV4-1|.
CASSQVGSTLGTQYF
>TRBV10-3|.
CVISPRGLSGDTQYF
>TRBV4-1|.
CASSGGVFGTNEQFF
>TRBV20-1|.
CSALYNSNEQFF
>TRBV7-3|.
CASSPDPNNEQFF
>TRBV12-3/TRBV12-4|.
CASSLLEFGELFF
>TRBV6-1|.
CASKAGPSNGYTF
>TRBV7-8|TRBD2
CASSLIAGGLNEQFF
>TRBV5-6|.
CASSLARYGYTF
>TRBV21-1|.
CASSNYGARASYNSPLHF
>TRBV3-1|.
CASSQVGQGRNEQYF
>TRBV12-3/TRBV12-4|.
CASSLKVGNTEAFF
>TRBV6-1|.
CASSEHRTVNTEAFF
>TRBV7-9|TRBD1
CASSTYRGRGYNEQFF
>TRBV12-3/TRBV12-4|.
CASSLATPMSSYEQYF
>TRBV2|TRBD1
CASSTGTASNQPQHF
>TRBV5-1|.
CASSLDPGANSPLHF
>TRBV7-9|TRBD2
CASSLEAGDGELFF
>TRBV5-1|.
CASSLEAGAQNTEAFF
>TRBV20-1|.
CSAPGPSQEEAFF
>TRBV9|.
CASSVGDTQYF
>TRBV5-8|.
CASSFGAHYGYTF
>TRBV10-3|.
CATRETGSGAQHF
>TRBV20-1|.
CSATPVASGSTDTQYF
>TRBV6-1|.
CASKSYNEQFF
>TRBV7-2|.
CASSFALQETQYF
>TRBV21-1|.
CASSKVTAQETQYF
>TRBV20-1|TRBD1
CSAASWTGGYEQYF
>TRBV11-2|.
CASSLPAATYNEQFF
>TRBV5-1|.
CASSWDLGPSSYEQYF
>TRBV18|.
CASSPYGSQSSGNTIYF
>TRBV11-2|.
CASSLAHRVRNSDTQYF
>TRBV25-1|.
CASSARDTQYF
>TRBV25-1|.
CASSPTAQRTIEQFF
>TRBV6-4|TRBD1
CASSGQGGNEQFF
>TRBV20-1|TRBD1
CSARPQDRDSYEQYF
>TRBV6-5|TRBD1
CASSYLGQSYGYTF
>TRBV7-3|TRBD2
CASSLAGDYNEQFF
>TRBV3-1|.
CASSPVGHSNQPQHF
>TRBV7-8|.
CASSFLPDNTGELFF
>TRBV19|TRBD1
CASSSLRDRSYNEQFF
>TRBV29-1|TRBD2
CSVGGTSGYSTGELFF
>TRBV19|TRBD1
CASQGGQGAHQPQHF
>TRBV11-2|TRBD2
CASSLMNPGLAHEQYF
>TRBV7-2|TRBD2
CASSFGPSGGNEQFF
>TRBV28|TRBD1
CASSATGTANTEAFF
>TRBV6-4|.
CASFTGTESFSGNTIYF
>TRBV10-3|TRBD1
CASRGLADTQYF
>TRBV9|.
CASSVEWANVLTF